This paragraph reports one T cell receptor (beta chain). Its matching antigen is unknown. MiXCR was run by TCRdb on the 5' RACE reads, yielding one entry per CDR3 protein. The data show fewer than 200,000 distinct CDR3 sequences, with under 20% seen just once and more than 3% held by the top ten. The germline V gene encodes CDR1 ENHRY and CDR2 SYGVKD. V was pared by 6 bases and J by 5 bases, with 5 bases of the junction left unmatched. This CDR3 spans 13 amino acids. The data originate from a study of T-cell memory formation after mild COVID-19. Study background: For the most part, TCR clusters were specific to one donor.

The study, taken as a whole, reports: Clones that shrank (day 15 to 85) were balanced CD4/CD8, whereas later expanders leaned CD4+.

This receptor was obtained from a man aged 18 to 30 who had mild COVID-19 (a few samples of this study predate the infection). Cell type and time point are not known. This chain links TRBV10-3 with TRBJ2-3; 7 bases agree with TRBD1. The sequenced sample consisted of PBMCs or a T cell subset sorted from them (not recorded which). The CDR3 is CAIREGGKDTQYF. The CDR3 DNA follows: TGTGCCATCAGGGAAGGGGGCAAAGATACGCAGTATTTT.